The 4 T cell receptor beta chains listed next were all sequenced from one sample in a study of blood T cell repertoires in COVID-19. TCRdb's copy holds only in-frame clones and misses some; the assay was immunoSEQ multiplex PCR. The table has around 97,000 clones, about 80% seen once. Material for sequencing was peripheral blood. Source of these receptors: a man in his 70s with acute or convalescent COVID-19.

This chain joins TRBV2 and TRBJ2-7; D call uncertain. The V gene lost 5 bases and the J gene lost 1 base, with 6 bases spanning the gap. The CDR3 is 12 amino acids. The germline CDR1 and CDR2 sequences are SNHLY and FYNNEI. CDR3 sequence reads: CASSRVSYEQYF. DNA of the CDR3: TGTGCCAGCAGTCGGGTTTCCTACGAGCAGTACTTC.

The J gene is TRBJ1-3, the V gene TRBV6-2 or TRBV6-3; 8 positions match TRBD1. Germline V lookup: CDR1 MNHEY, CDR2 SVGEGT. V gave up 5 bases and J gave up 8 bases; unmatched junction bases: 8. The CDR3 runs to 14 residues. The CDR3 nucleotides read TGTGCCAGCAGTACCGGACAGGGAGGATACACCATATATTTT. Translating gives CASSTGQGGYTIYF.

J is TRBJ2-5 and V is TRBV5-8; 9 bases are shared with TRBD1. The junction had 6 bases not matched to a gene; V was cut back by 4 bases and J by 8 bases. This CDR3 comprises 13 residues. Germline V gene lookup returns CDR1 SGHTS and CDR2 YDEGEE. The CDR3 bases are TGTGCCAGCAGCCTGGGACAGGGAGAAACCCAGTACTTC. Residues: CASSLGQGETQYF.

The chain employs TRBV10-3 and TRBJ1-6, with TRBD1 as a possible D gene (6 bases). Trimming left V 8 bases short and J 2 bases short, with 7 bases between. In germline, CDR1 is ENHRY, CDR2 SYGVKD. The CDR3 has 13 residues. The CDR3 coding sequence is TGTGCCATCCGGACAGCCTATAATTCACCCCTCCACTTT. Translated: CAIRTAYNSPLHF.